This TCR beta chain derives from a study of blood T cell repertoires in COVID-19. Study as a whole: Researchers got acute and convalescent COVID-19 samples from the United States, Italy and Spain. T cells, B-cell-depleted T cells, or PBMCs supplied cDNA or gDNA.

Original handling: How many nucleated cells were present was estimated from reference gene primer amplification. The assay was immunoSEQ multiplex PCR, and TCRdb's table has in-frame clones only and misses some. The V and J calls and clone size were taken over from that table, and D and trimming were inferred from the DNA. The sample records around 63,000 clones, around nine tenths being singletons. This clone appeared a few times. The sequence derives from a woman aged 80 or over with active COVID-19. The sequenced sample consisted of peripheral blood.

The CDR3 DNA is TGCGCCAGCAGCCAAGAAGCAGGGGGTTCATTAGGGCCGAACACTGAAGCTTTCTTT. It encodes CASSQEAGGSLGPNTEAFF. V usage is TRBV4-3 and J usage is TRBJ1-1, with TRBD1 matching 7 bases. Germline CDR1 LGHNA, CDR2 YSLEER. CDR3 length: 19 residues. V was clipped by 0 bases and J by 1 base; unmatched bases: 14.